This T cell receptor beta chain was identified in a study of technical replicates of blood from a handful of donors. Sequencing used immunoSEQ multiplex PCR; TCRdb keeps in-frame clones, though not all of them. Of around 60,000 clones in the sample, around 92% were seen once. Per germline, CDR1 GTSNPN and CDR2 SVGIG (reference sequence). The CDR3 has 14 residues. Trimming removed 2 bases from V and 8 bases from J, with 19 bases in between. J is TRBJ2-7 and V is TRBV30; a weak D match, TRBD1 (5 bases). The sample was PBMCs. The receptor's source is a human donor in good health. Some clones in this sample may be carry-over from other donors' samples. DNA of the CDR3: TGTGCCTGGAGTACCCAGGGTGTGCCAACGAAGCAGTACTTC. The encoded protein is CAWSTQGVPTKQYF.